These 17 T cell receptor delta chains originate from one sample sequenced in a study of γδ T cells in repeated Plasmodium falciparum infection. With CATT, TCRdb re-called clones from the multiplex PCR reads. The data hold 45,000 to 60,000 delta-chain clones, with about 2% observed a single time. Vgamma9/Vdelta2+ and Vdelta2-negative gammadelta T cells were flow-sorted from PBMC for bulk sequencing. The sequenced sample consisted of gamma-delta T cells from blood. The receptors were sampled from a pool of human donors (malaria-infected and uninfected, not separated).

In this sample, this clone turned up a few times. TCRdb's protein for this DNA is that of a much larger clone and differs from the translation at residue 20, likely a read error; the protein shown is the DNA translation. The chain is built from TRAV38-2/DV8 and TRDJ1; the match to TRDD3 covers 10 bases. The J gene, not given by TCRdb, was assigned here from a germline match of the nucleotide sequence. The CDR3 totals 23 residues. Germline values: CDR1 TSESDYY, CDR2 QEAYKQQN. The CDR3 spells CAYLPRIGGPLYWGILRTDELIF. Here the CDR3 DNA reads TGTGCTTATCTGCCCCGAATCGGTGGACCCTTGTACTGGGGGATCCTCAGGACCGATGAACTCATCTTT.

There are many counts of this clone. With a far larger clone one base away, a read error is the likely cause. The chain is built from TRDV2 and TRDJ1, with TRDD3 matching over 8 bases. Germline V CDR1 and CDR2: GEAIGNYY, EKD. The CDR3 is 16 amino acids. This CDR3 reads CACGTPLLGAPDKLIF. DNA of the CDR3: TGTGCCTGTGGCACCCCCTTACTGGGGGCCCCCGATAAACTCATCTTT.

A remark on this clone: The protein given by TCRdb reflects a much larger clone and differs at residue 8 from this DNA's translation, likely from a read error; the protein shown is the DNA's translation. The J gene is TRDJ1, the V gene TRDV1; possibly TRDD3 for D (5 bases). With 1 base removed from V and 2 bases from J, the gap between germline ends came to 29 bases. The CDR3 has 21 amino acids. From germline, CDR1 is TSWWSYY and CDR2 QGS. DNA of the CDR3: TGTGCTCTTGGGGAACCGAGCCTCACTAATTTACACCTCAGGGGGACCGATAAACTCATCTTT. Its protein product is CALGEPSLTNLHLRGTDKLIF.

To note about this clone: The protein that TCRdb holds for this DNA derives from a much larger clone and differs from the translated DNA at residue 4, which likely indicates a read error; the protein shown here is translated from the DNA. The rearrangement links TRDV2 to TRDJ1; 7 bases agree with TRDD3. The J gene, left out of TCRdb, was set here by checking the DNA against germline. Germline values: CDR1 GEAIGNYY, CDR2 EKD. V shed 5 bases, J shed 1 base, and the junction held 9 bases outside the gene matches. CDR3 length equals 15 residues. CDR3 bases: TGTGCCTGTGTCACAAAGGGGGGATCCACCGATAAACTCATCTTT. Amino acids: CACVTKGGSTDKLIF.

There are many counts of this clone. One base separates it from a far larger clone, so it is likely a read error. The sample contains more than one DNA sequence encoding this CDR3. No call exists for the J gene, whereas the V gene is TRDV3; whether TRDD3, the table's D call, matches the DNA was not checked. This CDR3 is built from 18 residues. Germline values: CDR1 TVYSNPD, CDR2 GDNSRS (reference sequence). Written as DNA, the CDR3 is TGTGCCTTTAGGCACCTCCCGCCGTGGGGGATAGTTTCCGATAAGCTCATCTTT. Its protein is CAFRHLPPWGIVSDKLIF.

Concerning this clone itself: TCRdb's entry gives the protein of a much larger clone, which mismatches this DNA's translation at residue 6, likely from a read error; the protein reported here is translated from the DNA. The genes are TRDV1 and TRDJ1; 11 bases fit TRDD3. Assignment of the J gene here rests on matching the DNA to germline, because TCRdb gives none. The J segment lost 0 bases and the V segment lost 5 bases, leaving 26 bases of the junction unmatched. In germline, CDR1 is TSWWSYY, CDR2 QGS. This CDR3 spans 23 amino acids. CDR3 nucleotide sequence: TGTGCTCTTGGGTCAATTTGGGCGGCTCCCTTCCTGTTTGGGGGATACGACACCGATAAACTCATCTTT. This sequence encodes CALGSIWAAPFLFGGYDTDKLIF.

This clone was counted between two and nine times. The protein in TCRdb stems from a much larger clone and differs at residue 11 from this DNA's translation, likely a read error; here the protein is translated from the DNA. J is TRDJ1 and V is TRDV1; the match to TRDD3 covers 9 bases. The J gene is not listed in TCRdb, so it was assigned here from a DNA match to germline. Germline V gene lookup returns CDR1 TSWWSYY and CDR2 QGS. With 2 bases clipped from V and 2 bases from J, the junction kept 42 bases outside the gene matches. This CDR3 has 28 amino acids. In DNA form, the CDR3 reads TGTGCTCTTGGGGAAGGTACTGTAAAACCCGGCGAAAGAGCACTATACTGGGGGACCTTCCTGGGGACCGATAAACTCATCTTT. It codes for CALGEGTVKPGERALYWGTFLGTDKLIF.

Note on this clone: The protein held in TCRdb is that of a much larger clone and does not match this DNA's translation at residue 19, likely because of a read error; the protein shown is translated from the DNA. This chain connects TRDV1 to TRDJ1; weak D call: TRDD3 (10 bases). CDR1 is TSWWSYY, CDR2 QGS, per germline. CDR3 length equals 29 residues. Trimming pared 0 bases from V and 0 bases from J, leaving 50 bases between. In DNA form, the CDR3 reads TGTGCTCTTGGGGAACTCCACTTCCCCTTCCTACAGTTTTTGAGGGGGATACGCCCAGCTACGGGGTACACCGATAAACTCATCTTT. Amino acid sequence: CALGELHFPFLQFLRGIRPATGYTDKLIF.

This clone was counted many times. The chain is built from TRDV1 and TRDJ1, with 13 bases matching TRDD3. Germline V lookup: CDR1 TSWWSYY, CDR2 QGS. Trimming took 5 bases from V and 0 from J; bases not matched to a gene: 27. The CDR3 spans 24 residues. CDR3 sequence reads: CALGHYPPVLGDTRVPWYTDKLIF. DNA for the CDR3: TGTGCTCTTGGGCACTACCCTCCCGTACTGGGGGATACGCGAGTCCCTTGGTACACCGATAAACTCATCTTT.

This clone has a handful of counts. TCRdb's listed protein matches a much larger clone and diverges from this DNA's translation at residue 6, likely through a read error; the protein shown comes from the DNA. The J gene is TRDJ1, the V gene TRDV1, with 9 bases identical to TRDD3. The J gene is absent in TCRdb and was assigned here via DNA matching to germline. Germline V lookup: CDR1 TSWWSYY, CDR2 QGS. The CDR3 is 20 amino acids. V gave up 2 bases and J gave up 0 bases; unmatched junction bases: 16. CDR3 in amino acids: CALGEVPPYWGTYYTDKLIF. The CDR3, as DNA: TGTGCTCTTGGGGAAGTACCTCCATACTGGGGGACCTACTACACCGATAAACTCATCTTT.

Regarding this clone: This DNA translates differently at residue 16 from the TCRdb protein, which is that of a much larger clone; a read error is likely, and the protein shown is the DNA's own translation. The chain uses TRDV2 and TRDJ1; perhaps TRDD3 as D (7 bases). The J gene, not given by TCRdb, was assigned here from a germline match of the nucleotide sequence. This CDR3 comprises 23 residues. Germline CDR1 is GEAIGNYY and CDR2 is EKD. V was clipped by 0 bases and J by 2 bases, with 36 bases between them. The CDR3 DNA reads TGTGCCTGTGACACCATTGACTCTTCCTGGAAGACTGGGGATGTTGCGGCGACCGATAAACTCATCTTT. Translation: CACDTIDSSWKTGDVAATDKLIF.

Comments on this clone: A far larger clone is one nucleotide away, so this likely arose from a read error. Other DNA sequences of this sample code for an identical CDR3. The V and J genes are TRDV1 and TRDJ1; 11 bases line up with TRDD3. The J gene was not available in TCRdb and was assigned here by matching the DNA to germline segments. This CDR3 spans 23 amino acids. V dropped 0 bases and J dropped 0; count of bases not matched to a gene: 21. Germline assignment: CDR1 TSWWSYY and CDR2 QGS. The CDR3 DNA sequence: TGTGCTCTTGGGGAACTAGTTGTGCCTACCGACTGGGGGATAATTCTCGACACCGATAAACTCATCTTT. Its protein is CALGELVVPTDWGIILDTDKLIF.

This clone occurred many times. CDR3 DNA sequence: TGTGCTCTTGGGGAACTGAGGCCCCTCCCTGTTACCGATAAACTCATCTTT. Protein: CALGELRPLPVTDKLIF. The J gene is TRDJ1, the V gene TRDV1; no definite D call. The J gene, not given by TCRdb, was assigned here from a germline match of the nucleotide sequence. Between the trimmed V and J ends, which lost 0 bases and 2 bases, there was a span of 16 bases. Germline V gene lookup returns CDR1 TSWWSYY and CDR2 QGS. This CDR3 is 17 amino acids long.

With respect to this clone: For this DNA, TCRdb reports the protein of a much larger clone, which diverges at residue 10, most likely from a read error; the protein presented here is translated directly from the DNA. The rearrangement links TRDV1 to TRDJ1, with D possibly being TRDD3 (6 bases). As TCRdb names no J gene, one was assigned here on the basis of a DNA match to germline. This CDR3 spans 17 amino acids. V was cut by 0 bases and J by 10 bases, with 24 bases left in between. The germline gives CDR1 TSWWSYY, CDR2 QGS. Here the CDR3 reads CALGELPKYRGRKGLIF. Written as DNA, the CDR3 is TGTGCTCTTGGGGAACTTCCGAAGTACCGGGGGAGAAAGGGACTCATCTTT.

As for this clone: A far larger clone lies a single base away; this is likely a read error. This CDR3 is also generated by other DNA sequences in the sample. This chain connects TRDV1 to TRDJ2; 9 nucleotides align to TRDD3. The germline V gene encodes CDR1 TSWWSYY and CDR2 QGS. The CDR3 consists of 21 residues. Losses at the gene ends were 1 base for V and 4 bases for J; bases not matched to a gene: 19. The DNA of the CDR3 is TGTGCTCTTGGGGAACCTCAGTTTTTCACTGGGGGACGTTATCGGACAGCACAACTCTTCTTT. It codes for CALGEPQFFTGGRYRTAQLFF.

This clone was counted at least ten times. TCRdb's protein for this DNA is that of a much larger clone and differs from the translation at residue 10, likely a read error; the protein shown is the DNA translation. The chain has TRDV3 and TRDJ1; D is perhaps TRDD2 or TRDD3 (5 bases each). Germline assignment: CDR1 TVYSNPD and CDR2 GDNSRS (reference sequence). This CDR3 is 17 amino acids long. Trimming shortened V by 4 bases and J by 5 bases, and 29 bases separated the two germline ends. The CDR3 here is CASASLLPGGGRDKLIF. CDR3 DNA: TGTGCCTCCGCCTCCCTACTCCCGGGGGGCGGGAGAGATAAACTCATCTTT.

About this clone: The protein that TCRdb holds for this DNA derives from a much larger clone and differs from the translated DNA at residue 6, which likely indicates a read error; the protein shown here is translated from the DNA. This chain joins TRDV1 and TRDJ1; TRDD3 might be the D (5 bases). Here the J gene was assigned by germline matching of the DNA, as TCRdb has none. V lost 2 bases, J lost 7 bases, and 56 bases lay in between. CDR3 length: 28 residues. Germline assignment: CDR1 TSWWSYY and CDR2 QGS. The CDR3 DNA follows: TGTGCTCTTGGGGAAATCTCTCACGAGGCCCCCGTCCCAGGACGCGTTTACTGGCCTCCCGGTGTATCGATTAAACTCATCTTT. This sequence encodes CALGEISHEAPVPGRVYWPPGVSIKLIF.